This T cell receptor (beta chain) was sequenced in a study of shared clonotypes between healthy human individuals. On this clone: No antigen is known for it.

Study-level results: The naive CD4 repertoires of four donors were compared, and approximately 5.3% of clonotypes were shared. It was the non-shared clonotypes that had lower generation probabilities than clonotypes shared by all four donors.

The protocol was immunoSEQ multiplex PCR, while the TCRdb copy is restricted to in-frame clones and leaves out a portion. The table lists 1,400,000 or so clones, just under 99% of them singletons, with approximately 0.4% in the top ten. In germline, CDR1 is LGHNA, CDR2 YSLEER. The CDR3 extends over 15 amino acids. Trimming shortened V by 4 bases and J by 0 bases, and 10 bases separated the two germline ends. The source material was naive CD4+ T cells sorted from blood. Subset specified: CD45RA+ positively selected. The clonotype was recovered from a man aged 25 to 40 in good health. V is TRBV4-3 and J is TRBJ2-1, with D maybe TRBD1 (6 bases). The CDR3 DNA follows: TGCGCCAGCAGCCGGGACAAGAGCTCCTACAATGAGCAGTTCTTC. Translated, it gives CASSRDKSSYNEQFF.